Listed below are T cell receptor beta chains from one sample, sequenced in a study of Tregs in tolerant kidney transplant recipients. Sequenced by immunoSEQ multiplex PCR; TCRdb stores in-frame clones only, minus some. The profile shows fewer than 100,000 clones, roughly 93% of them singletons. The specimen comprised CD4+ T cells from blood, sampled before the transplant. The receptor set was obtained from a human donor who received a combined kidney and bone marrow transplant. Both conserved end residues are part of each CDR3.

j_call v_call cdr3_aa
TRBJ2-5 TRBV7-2 CASSKEIAETQYF
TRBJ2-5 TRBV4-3 CASSQNKLPETQYF
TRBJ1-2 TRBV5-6 CASSRWGTGWTYGYTF
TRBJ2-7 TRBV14 CASSRGTSGPYEQYF
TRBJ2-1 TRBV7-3 CASSLRRTAHNEQFF
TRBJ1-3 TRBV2 CASSENRRSGNTIYF
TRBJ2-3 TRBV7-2 CASSLDSGDGGDTQYF
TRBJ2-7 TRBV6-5 CASSYNAGDYEQYF
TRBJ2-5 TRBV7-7 CASSLGGLAGGLQETQYF
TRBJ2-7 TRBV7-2 CASSLLATRAYEQYF
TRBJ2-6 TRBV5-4 CASSLSGAGANVLTF
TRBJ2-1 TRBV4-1 CASSFGLRYYNEQFF
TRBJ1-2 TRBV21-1 CASSSKGTVNNYGYTF
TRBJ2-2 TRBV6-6 CASSSLAGGTGELFF
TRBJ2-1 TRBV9 CASSVGTGAYNEQFF
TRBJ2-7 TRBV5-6 CASSLMTPYEQYF
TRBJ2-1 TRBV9 CASSVSNADEQFF
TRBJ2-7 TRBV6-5 CASSYSWPGKDEQYF
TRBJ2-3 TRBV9 CASALTSSDTQYF
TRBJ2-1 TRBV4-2 CASSQDHSGLGEQFF
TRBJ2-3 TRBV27 CASSLSRAVFSTQYF
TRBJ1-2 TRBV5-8 CASSRGGANYGYTF
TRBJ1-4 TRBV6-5 CASRGTVNNEKLFF
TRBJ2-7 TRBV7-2 CASSSTGVEQYF
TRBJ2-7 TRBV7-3 CASSLSGASSYEQYF
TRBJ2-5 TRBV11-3 CASSIQETQYF
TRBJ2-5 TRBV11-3 CASSPGGTEETQYF
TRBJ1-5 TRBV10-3 CAISFDLINQPQHF